This record covers a single TCR beta chain. Its specificity is unknown. Germline lookup yields CDR1 LNHNV and CDR2 YYDKDF (reference sequence). V was clipped by 8 bases and J by 5 bases, with 16 bases between them. The CDR3 has 13 residues. This sample is drawn from a study of T cell repertoires in cytomegalovirus infection. Study details: An indication of both CMV infection and matching HLA type came from public TCR beta signatures.

TCRdb recomputed calls from the reads with MiXCR, one row per CDR3 protein. The sample lists about 340,000 distinct CDR3 sequences; about 28% were seen once. Findings and limits, study-wide: Pooled public TCR beta family frequency picked out CMV carriers with the relevant HLA. HLA-C-restricted CMV-specific TCR beta clonotypes were dominant in the ex vivo response.

The chain carries TRBV15 and TRBJ2-7, with D possibly TRBD2 on 6 matching bases. The clonotype originates from a human donor in good health (CMV status not recorded). Some clones in this sample may be carry-over from other donors' samples. The source material was cultured PBMCs, sampled from culture after CMV antigen stimulation. Here the CDR3 reads CATVTFSGDEQYF. As DNA, the CDR3 is TGTGCCACCGTCACCTTTTCGGGGGACGAGCAGTACTTC.